Listed below are T cell receptor beta chains from one sample, sequenced in a study of patients and donors after allogeneic stem cell transplantation. One entry per CDR3 protein, called by TCRdb with MiXCR from the RT-PCR reads. The sample lists 98,000 or so distinct CDR3 sequences, approximately 40% seen once, with 25% to 35% in the top ten. Sequencing was performed on blood, either unsorted or a sorted T cell fraction (not recorded which). Source of these receptors: a human donor who was either an allogeneic HSCT recipient or a stem cell or donor lymphocyte infusion donor (not recorded which). It is not recorded whose cells these are; they may come from a transplant donor. The CDR3 runs from the conserved cysteine through the conserved F or W. The D gene is left open where the match is weak. Expanded clones are given a class, and other clones once, few, many or no size at all.

>-|TRBV4-3|-|TRBJ2-5
CASSQGLASGWSKTQYF
TGCGCCAGCAGCCAAGGCTTAGCGAGTGGTTGGTCGAAGACCCAGTACTTC
>-|TRBV25-1|TRBD1|TRBJ1-1
CASSVIDRDDTEAFF
TGTGCCAGCAGTGTGATCGACAGGGATGACACTGAAGCTTTCTTT
>-|TRBV12-3/TRBV12-4|-|TRBJ2-4
CASSTGTGGGNIQYF
TGTGCCAGCAGTACAGGTACCGGGGGCGGAAACATTCAGTACTTC
>-|TRBV2|-|TRBJ2-1
CASVALARGINNEQFF
TGTGCCAGCGTAGCGCTGGCCAGGGGTATTAACAATGAGCAGTTCTTC
>-|TRBV5-6|-|TRBJ1-1
CASSLARGWQAAFF
TGTGCCAGCAGCTTGGCCAGAGGATGGCAGGCAGCTTTCTTT
>-|TRBV20-1|-|TRBJ1-1
CSASGQGNTEAFF
TGCAGTGCTAGTGGGCAGGGGAACACTGAAGCTTTCTTT
>-|TRBV5-1|-|TRBJ2-7
CASSLEVSRGEQYF
TGCGCCAGCAGCTTGGAGGTTAGCCGGGGCGAGCAGTACTTC
>-|TRBV20-1|-|TRBJ1-1
CSARGGAVGRPTEAFF
TGCAGTGCTAGAGGGGGGGCTGTAGGGCGGCCCACTGAAGCTTTCTTT
>-|TRBV7-8|TRBD2|TRBJ2-1
CASTLGLAPPNEQFF
TGTGCCAGCACCCTGGGACTAGCGCCCCCGAATGAGCAGTTCTTC
>few|TRBV11-3|TRBD2|TRBJ2-3
CASSSRASGEGDTQYF
TGTGCCAGCAGCTCCCGGGCTAGCGGAGAAGGAGATACGCAGTATTTT
>-|TRBV6-5|-|TRBJ1-4
CASSRGSGREKLFF
TGTGCCAGCAGCCGGGGGTCCGGTAGGGAAAAACTGTTTTTT
>-|TRBV7-2|-|TRBJ2-2
CASSLAGPGGELFF
TGTGCCAGCAGCCTAGCCGGACCCGGCGGGGAGCTGTTTTTT
>once|TRBV4-1|-|TRBJ2-7
CASSQMTGSYEQYF
TGCGCCAGCAGCCAGATGACAGGCTCCTACGAGCAGTACTTC
>-|TRBV27|-|TRBJ2-1
CASMPRIGTNNEQFF
TGTGCCAGCATGCCCCGGATAGGGACCAACAATGAGCAGTTCTTC
>-|TRBV12-3/TRBV12-4|-|TRBJ1-3
CASSFGDTIYF
TGTGCCAGCAGTTTTGGGGACACCATATATTTT
>few|TRBV29-1|-|TRBJ1-2
CSVAGNYGYTF
TGCAGCGTTGCGGGGAACTATGGCTACACCTTC
>-|TRBV11-3|TRBD1|TRBJ1-1
CASSVKGARRTEAFF
TGTGCCAGCAGCGTCAAGGGGGCCCGTCGGACTGAAGCTTTCTTT
>-|TRBV6-2/TRBV6-3|-|TRBJ1-6
CASSYSRRAVRNSPLHF
TGTGCCAGCAGTTACTCGAGGCGGGCAGTAAGGAATTCACCCCTCCACTTT
>-|TRBV10-3|-|TRBJ2-5
CAISVKGETQYF
TGTGCCATCAGTGTAAAGGGAGAGACCCAGTACTTC
>few|TRBV7-2|-|TRBJ1-5
CASSLSARTHRGPQHF
TGTGCCAGCAGCTTATCGGCCAGGACCCACCGTGGGCCCCAGCATTTT
>-|TRBV12-3/TRBV12-4|TRBD2|TRBJ2-7
CASSFLASGSSNYEQYF
TGTGCCAGCAGTTTTTTGGCTAGCGGGAGCTCCAACTACGAGCAGTACTTC
>-|TRBV7-2|-|TRBJ2-6
CASSFRGTGANVLTF
TGTGCCAGCAGCTTCCGGGGGACTGGGGCCAACGTCCTGACTTTC
>few|TRBV28|-|TRBJ1-2
CASSLWGGGASYGYTF
TGTGCCAGCAGTTTATGGGGGGGAGGCGCGAGCTATGGCTACACCTTC
>few|TRBV24-1|-|TRBJ1-5
CATSDPTVNQPQHF
TGTGCCACCAGTGACCCCACAGTGAATCAGCCCCAGCATTTT
>-|TRBV29-1|TRBD2|TRBJ2-5
CSVEDRGGRETQYF
TGCAGCGTTGAAGACAGGGGCGGGAGGGAGACCCAGTACTTC
>-|TRBV5-1|TRBD2|TRBJ2-2
CASSGLAENTGELFF
TGCGCCAGCAGCGGGCTAGCGGAGAACACCGGGGAGCTGTTTTTT
>once|TRBV7-2|TRBD2|TRBJ2-1
CASRLRPGLAGYNEQFF
TGTGCCAGCAGGCTGCGCCCGGGACTAGCGGGGTACAATGAGCAGTTCTTC
>few|TRBV27|TRBD1|TRBJ1-1
CASSRREDRADEAFF
TGTGCCAGCAGTCGAAGAGAGGACAGGGCTGATGAAGCTTTCTTT
>-|TRBV20-1|-|TRBJ1-1
CSARDSSGSKNTEAFF
TGCAGTGCTAGAGATTCATCCGGCAGTAAGAACACTGAAGCTTTCTTT
>-|TRBV24-1|-|TRBJ2-6
CATSHYMAGANVLTF
TGTGCCACCAGCCACTACATGGCTGGGGCCAACGTCCTGACTTTC
>-|TRBV28|-|TRBJ2-7
CATKSPRTAYEQYF
TGTGCCACCAAATCGCCCCGGACAGCATACGAGCAGTACTTC
>-|TRBV12-3/TRBV12-4|-|TRBJ2-7
CASSSFRVLDPYEQYF
TGTGCCAGCAGTTCATTCCGGGTCCTAGACCCGTACGAGCAGTACTTC
>-|TRBV25-1|TRBD2|TRBJ2-7
CASAPAGVFREQYF
TGTGCCAGTGCTCCAGCGGGAGTATTTCGGGAGCAGTACTTC
>-|TRBV3-1|TRBD2|TRBJ2-1
CASGPRASGNNEQFF
TGTGCCAGCGGCCCGAGGGCTAGCGGGAACAATGAGCAGTTCTTC
>few|TRBV24-1|TRBD2|TRBJ2-1
CATSDLAGTTIF
TGTGCCACCAGTGATTTAGCCGGGACTACGATCTTC
>-|TRBV7-6|-|TRBJ2-3
CASSLVRDTQYF
TGTGCCAGCAGCTTAGTCCGGGATACGCAGTATTTT
>few|TRBV2|-|TRBJ1-2
CASRLDAANYGYTF
TGTGCCAGCAGACTGGACGCCGCTAACTATGGCTACACCTTC
>-|TRBV9|-|TRBJ1-5
CASSPDSLSNQPQHF
TGTGCCAGCAGCCCCGACAGTCTTAGCAATCAGCCCCAGCATTTT
>-|TRBV7-6|-|TRBJ2-5
CASSLPLQETQYF
TGTGCCAGCAGCTTGCCCCTTCAAGAGACCCAGTACTTC
>-|TRBV27|-|TRBJ2-7
CASRLTLVRGSYEQYF
TGTGCCAGCAGGCTAACTTTAGTGCGGGGCTCCTACGAGCAGTACTTC
>-|TRBV7-2|-|TRBJ2-3
CASSLVPHTDTQYF
TGTGCCAGCAGCTTAGTTCCGCACACAGATACGCAGTATTTT
>-|TRBV4-2|-|TRBJ1-3
CASRISGSGNTIYF
TGTGCCAGCAGAATCTCTGGCTCTGGAAACACCATATATTTT
>-|TRBV5-1|-|TRBJ1-1
CASSLSAGYGTEAFF
TGCGCCAGCAGCTTGTCCGCAGGGTACGGCACTGAAGCTTTCTTT
>few|TRBV20-1|-|TRBJ2-1
CSARGSIGESSYNEQFF
TGCAGTGCTAGAGGTAGTATTGGGGAATCGTCCTACAATGAGCAGTTCTTC
>-|TRBV12-3/TRBV12-4|-|TRBJ1-5
CASSLTAQPQHF
TGTGCCAGCAGTTTAACCGCCCAGCCCCAGCATTTT
>-|TRBV2|-|TRBJ1-1
CASKGLITEAFF
TGTGCCAGCAAAGGGTTGATCACTGAAGCTTTCTTT
>few|TRBV10-3|-|TRBJ2-3
CAMGGTDTQYF
TGTGCCATGGGGGGCACAGATACGCAGTATTTT
>-|TRBV9|TRBD2|TRBJ2-2
CASSGGLAVNTGELFF
TGTGCCAGCAGCGGGGGACTAGCGGTTAACACCGGGGAGCTGTTTTTT
>-|TRBV6-2/TRBV6-3|-|TRBJ2-2
CASRNHRVTGELFF
TGTGCCAGCAGAAACCACAGGGTCACCGGGGAGCTGTTTTTT
>few|TRBV5-1|-|TRBJ2-3
CASSLTFRTDTQYF
TGCGCCAGCAGCTTGACTTTCCGCACAGATACGCAGTATTTT
>few|TRBV25-1|-|TRBJ2-5
CASSESRLLETQYF
TGTGCCAGCAGTGAGAGTAGATTACTCGAGACCCAGTACTTC
>-|TRBV4-3|-|TRBJ2-1
CASSQDLGRMVNEQFF
TGCGCCAGCAGCCAAGATCTGGGACGTATGGTCAATGAGCAGTTCTTC
>-|TRBV28|TRBD1|TRBJ2-5
CASRPTGVLQETQYF
TGTGCCAGCAGGCCCACAGGGGTCCTTCAAGAGACCCAGTACTTC
>-|TRBV5-5|-|TRBJ1-5
CASNRDSNQPQHF
TGTGCCAGCAACCGAGACAGTAATCAGCCCCAGCATTTT
>-|TRBV5-6|-|TRBJ1-2
CASSLWQGTYYGYTF
TGTGCCAGCAGCTTGTGGCAGGGAACATACTATGGCTACACCTTC
>-|TRBV5-1|-|TRBJ2-5
CASSPDIQETQYF
TGCGCCAGCAGCCCGGACATTCAAGAGACCCAGTACTTC
>few|TRBV11-2|-|TRBJ2-5
CASNLDRQETQYF
TGTGCCAGCAACTTAGACAGGCAAGAGACCCAGTACTTC
>few|TRBV5-6|TRBD2|TRBJ2-5
CASGGDQETQYF
TGTGCCAGCGGGGGGGACCAAGAGACCCAGTACTTC
>few|TRBV30|-|TRBJ1-2
CAWIRQPNYGYTF
TGTGCCTGGATCAGGCAGCCAAACTATGGCTACACCTTC